This T cell receptor (beta chain) was retrieved from a study of cytomegalovirus exposure and HLA in healthy donors. Researchers ran the PCR with 60 Vbeta and 13 Jbeta primers. Method: immunoSEQ multiplex PCR; TCRdb's copy keeps in-frame clones and lacks some. The sample comprises 150,000 to 200,000 clones, about 86% of which are singletons, and about 2% rests with the top ten. CDR3 length equals 18 residues. The germline V gene encodes CDR1 PRHDT and CDR2 FYEKMQ (reference sequence). The J segment lost 2 bases and the V segment lost 5 bases, leaving 7 bases of the junction unmatched. Study-wide findings and caveats: TCR beta sequences numbering fewer than 20,000 were associated with HLA alleles at 0.05 false discovery rate in a later analysis. The majority of TCR sequences were rare, yet some public TCRs appeared in many donors.

In this sample, this clone turned up once. Its antigen remains unidentified. This clonotype was obtained from a woman younger than 30 in good health and CMV-seronegative. The genes are TRBV13 and TRBJ2-3, with 16 positions matching TRBD2. Sequencing was done on a sample of PBMCs. In DNA, the CDR3 is TGTGCCAGCAGCCCCGGGACTAGCGGGGGGGGTACCACAGATACGCAGTATTTT. Residues: CASSPGTSGGGTTDTQYF.